A selection of T cell receptor beta chains follows, all from one sample in a study of blood T cell repertoires in COVID-19. Only in-frame clones appear in the TCRdb table, and some are missing; sequencing was by immunoSEQ multiplex PCR. Among about 370,000 clones, around 87% were seen once, and the ten largest hold more than 9%. Sequencing was performed on peripheral blood. The receptors derive from a woman aged 25-40 years with COVID-19, enrolled during active disease. The CDR3 runs from the conserved cysteine through the conserved F or W. The D gene is left open where the match is weak. Rows may omit the clone size; those that give it use once, few, many or a size class.

V	J	D	size	CDR3	DNA
TRBV28	TRBJ2-2	TRBD1	few	CATSPGQGVVNTGELFF	TGTGCCACCTCTCCGGGACAGGGCGTAGTGAACACCGGGGAGCTGTTTTTT
TRBV24-1	TRBJ2-7	TRBD1	.	CATSDGGTGPYEQYF	TGTGCCACCAGTGACGGTGGGACAGGGCCCTACGAGCAGTACTTC
TRBV6-2/TRBV6-3	TRBJ1-1	.	.	CASSYGGGVTEAFF	TGTGCCAGCAGTTACGGGGGAGGGGTAACTGAAGCTTTCTTT
TRBV29-1	TRBJ2-7	.	few	CSVGGFEEQYF	TGCAGCGTTGGAGGGTTTGAAGAGCAGTACTTC
TRBV30	TRBJ1-3	.	.	CAWSPRAVIGNTIYF	TGTGCCTGGAGCCCTCGTGCGGTAATTGGAAACACCATATATTTT
TRBV7-2	TRBJ2-1	.	few	CASSAASGRYNEQFF	TGTGCCAGCAGCGCCGCATCGGGGAGATACAATGAGCAGTTCTTC
TRBV7-3	TRBJ2-3	.	.	CASSLRASTDTQYF	TGTGCCAGCAGCTTAAGGGCTAGCACAGATACGCAGTATTTT
TRBV4-1	TRBJ2-1	TRBD2	once	CASSPSPSGAYNEQFF	TGCGCCAGCAGCCCCTCGCCTAGCGGGGCTTACAATGAGCAGTTCTTC
TRBV27	TRBJ2-4	TRBD1	.	CASSLGQGEHIQYF	TGTGCCAGCAGTTTAGGACAGGGGGAACACATTCAGTACTTC
TRBV28	TRBJ2-3	TRBD2	.	CASSPGTSQGDTQYF	TGTGCCAGCAGCCCCGGGACTAGCCAGGGGGATACGCAGTATTTT
TRBV6-6	TRBJ2-5	TRBD2	.	CASSSHLSGGQETQYF	TGTGCCAGCAGTTCCCACTTGAGCGGGGGGCAAGAGACCCAGTACTTC
TRBV6-1	TRBJ1-1	.	once	CASSEGFVIGVNTEAFF	TGTGCCAGCAGTGAAGGGTTTGTAATAGGGGTGAACACTGAAGCTTTCTTT
TRBV27	TRBJ2-7	TRBD2	.	CATREWEGSYEQYF	TGTGCCACCCGAGAGTGGGAGGGATCCTACGAGCAGTACTTC
TRBV10-2	TRBJ2-2	.	.	CASKGASGGNGELFF	TGCGCCAGTAAGGGGGCCAGCGGGGGTAATGGGGAGCTGTTTTTT
TRBV12-3/TRBV12-4	TRBJ1-1	TRBD1	once	CASRGQGHTEAFF	TGTGCCAGCAGGGGACAGGGACACACTGAAGCTTTCTTT
TRBV5-1	TRBJ1-6	.	.	CASSLMQGNSPLHF	TGCGCCAGCAGCTTGATGCAGGGAAATTCACCCCTCCACTTT
TRBV4-1	TRBJ2-7	.	.	CASSQGARGPYEQYF	TGCGCCAGCAGCCAAGGGGCCAGGGGACCCTACGAGCAGTACTTC
TRBV5-1	TRBJ2-1	.	.	CASSLGEGSSYNEQFF	TGCGCCAGCAGCCTCGGAGAAGGAAGCTCCTACAATGAGCAGTTCTTC
TRBV30	TRBJ1-6	TRBD1	.	CAWSANRGYNSPLHF	TGTGCCTGGAGTGCCAACAGGGGGTATAATTCACCCCTCCACTTT
TRBV14	TRBJ1-1	.	.	CASSQFPGKIASTEAFF	TGTGCCAGCAGCCAATTCCCAGGGAAGATTGCGAGCACTGAAGCTTTCTTT
TRBV2	TRBJ2-3	.	.	CASSGPRDGGTQYF	TGTGCCAGCAGTGGGCCCCGAGACGGGGGTACGCAGTATTTT
TRBV19	TRBJ1-5	TRBD1	.	CASSMGQGPAQPQHF	TGTGCCAGTAGTATGGGACAGGGGCCAGCTCAGCCCCAGCATTTT
TRBV11-2	TRBJ2-1	.	once	CASSPRRGQFF	TGTGCCAGCAGCCCCAGGAGGGGGCAGTTCTTC
TRBV6-5	TRBJ2-7	TRBD1	.	CASRRGTGRGEQYF	TGTGCCAGCCGCAGAGGGACAGGCAGAGGGGAGCAGTACTTC
TRBV5-4	TRBJ2-1	TRBD2	.	CASSLTTSGGFF	TGTGCCAGCAGCTTGACGACTAGCGGAGGGTTCTTC
TRBV13	TRBJ1-1	.	few	CASSLGLRGGETEAFF	TGTGCCAGCAGCTTAGGCCTAAGGGGTGGTGAGACTGAAGCTTTCTTT
TRBV7-2	TRBJ1-2	.	once	CASSFQGTHGYTF	TGTGCCAGCAGCTTCCAGGGCACCCATGGCTACACCTTC
TRBV23-1	TRBJ2-3	TRBD2	.	CARASGRSTDTQYF	TGCGCCAGAGCTAGCGGGAGGAGCACAGATACGCAGTATTTT
TRBV11-2	TRBJ2-1	.	.	CASSLGDVLREQFF	TGTGCCAGCAGCTTAGGAGATGTCCTTCGTGAGCAGTTCTTC
TRBV18	TRBJ2-2	.	.	CASSPPVSTGELFF	TGTGCCAGCTCACCACCGGTGAGCACCGGGGAGCTGTTTTTT
TRBV28	TRBJ2-1	TRBD2	.	CASSLYTSGSLEQFF	TGTGCCAGCAGTTTATACACTAGCGGGAGTCTTGAGCAGTTCTTC
TRBV5-1	TRBJ1-1	.	few	CASSPGGLKTEAFF	TGCGCCAGCAGCCCCGGGGGGCTGAAAACTGAAGCTTTCTTT
TRBV4-1	TRBJ1-1	.	.	CASSPHYGGTEAFF	TGCGCCAGCAGCCCCCATTACGGAGGTACTGAAGCTTTCTTT
TRBV19	TRBJ2-7	TRBD1	.	CASSMGDRDEQYF	TGTGCCAGTAGTATGGGTGACAGGGACGAGCAGTACTTC
TRBV28	TRBJ1-5	.	.	CASITAGGENQPQHF	TGTGCCAGCATTACGGCGGGGGGGGAGAATCAGCCCCAGCATTTT
TRBV18	TRBJ2-2	.	.	CASSPPSGASNTGELFF	TGTGCCAGCTCACCACCTTCTGGGGCCTCGAACACCGGGGAGCTGTTTTTT
TRBV2	TRBJ1-5	TRBD1	.	CASRLDRSNQPQHF	TGTGCCAGCAGATTGGACAGGAGCAATCAGCCCCAGCATTTT
TRBV28	TRBJ2-7	.	once	CATTTGREQYF	TGTGCCACCACGACAGGTCGCGAGCAGTACTTC
TRBV7-3	TRBJ2-3	.	once	CASSATWGRGDTQYF	TGTGCCAGCAGCGCAACGTGGGGGCGTGGAGATACGCAGTATTTT
TRBV4-3	TRBJ2-7	.	.	CASSRDITYEQYF	TGCGCCAGCAGCCGGGACATTACCTACGAGCAGTACTTC
TRBV5-1	TRBJ2-7	TRBD1	once	CASSPRQGTTYEQYF	TGCGCCAGCAGCCCCCGACAGGGGACAACCTACGAGCAGTACTTC
TRBV11-3	TRBJ2-1	TRBD2	few	CASSEGLAGDTEQFF	TGTGCCAGCAGCGAGGGACTAGCGGGAGACACTGAGCAGTTCTTC
TRBV6-2/TRBV6-3	TRBJ1-5	TRBD1	.	CASSSLSWTGWDQPQHF	TGTGCCAGCAGTTCCCTCTCGTGGACAGGGTGGGATCAGCCCCAGCATTTT
TRBV5-5	TRBJ2-3	.	.	CASSLLGGPDTQYF	TGTGCCAGCAGCTTGCTGGGGGGACCAGATACGCAGTATTTT
TRBV7-2	TRBJ2-7	TRBD2	.	CASSLAAGGLRDEQYF	TGTGCCAGCAGCTTAGCCGCGGGAGGGCTGAGGGACGAGCAGTACTTC
TRBV6-5	TRBJ2-7	.	.	CASDVREREQYF	TGTGCCAGCGACGTTCGAGAGCGCGAGCAGTACTTC
TRBV28	TRBJ2-6	TRBD2	.	CASIPSGYSGANVLTF	TGTGCCAGCATCCCTAGCGGGTACTCTGGGGCCAACGTCCTGACTTTC
TRBV7-9	TRBJ1-5	.	.	CASSLAGGNQPQHF	TGTGCCAGCAGCTTAGCGGGAGGGAATCAGCCCCAGCATTTT
TRBV19	TRBJ1-2	.	.	CASRVTGSNGYTF	TGTGCCAGTAGAGTGACAGGATCTAATGGCTACACCTTC
TRBV7-2	TRBJ2-1	TRBD1	.	CASSFMPTGKHNEQFF	TGTGCCAGCAGCTTCATGCCGACAGGGAAACACAATGAGCAGTTCTTC
TRBV24-1	TRBJ1-2	TRBD1	.	CATSDSDRGVRGYTF	TGTGCCACCAGTGATTCTGACAGGGGTGTTCGTGGCTACACCTTC
TRBV15	TRBJ2-1	TRBD2	.	CATSRDSGGSYNEQFF	TGTGCCACCAGCAGAGATTCGGGGGGGTCCTACAATGAGCAGTTCTTC
TRBV24-1	TRBJ2-7	.	.	CATSDSRGDNSYEQYF	TGTGCCACCAGTGATTCCAGGGGGGACAACTCCTACGAGCAGTACTTC
TRBV6-1	TRBJ2-3	TRBD2	.	CASSESSGGPDTQYF	TGTGCCAGCAGTGAATCTAGCGGTGGCCCAGATACGCAGTATTTT
TRBV7-3	TRBJ1-3	TRBD1	.	CASSFRGLGNTIYF	TGTGCCAGCAGCTTCAGGGGGCTAGGAAACACCATATATTTT